The table lists the clone carrying this T cell receptor beta chain with a few counts. What it binds is not known. In TCRdb, the 5' RACE reads were re-called with MiXCR into one record per CDR3 protein. The sample carries 90,000 to 120,000 distinct CDR3 sequences, approximately 15% recorded once. These data belong to a study of T-cell memory formation after mild COVID-19. For the study at large: The TCR clusters were mostly specific to one donor. Overall study results and limits: Clones that got smaller from day 15 to 85 had even CD4/CD8, while clones growing later tipped toward CD4+. Memory cells collected pre-infection included some clones that later responded, suggesting cross-reactive memory joined.

The germline V gene encodes CDR1 MGHRA and CDR2 YSYEKL. With 3 bases clipped from V and 4 bases from J, the junction kept 6 bases outside the gene matches. The CDR3 is 15 residues long. V gene TRBV4-1 combines with J gene TRBJ1-2; 9 bases map to TRBD1. The receptor was derived from a man younger than 35 who had mild COVID-19 (a few samples of this study predate the infection). Cell type and time point are not known. What was sequenced was PBMCs or a T cell subset sorted from them (not recorded which). This CDR3 is CASSQNRGHVYGYTF. The CDR3 bases are TGCGCCAGCAGCCAGAACAGGGGGCATGTCTATGGCTACACCTTC.